Sequencing of this T cell receptor (beta chain) was carried out in a study of OX40 agonist ivuxolimab in advanced cancers. About the investigation overall: Ivuxolimab was an agonistic, fully human IgG2 monoclonal antibody directed against OX40 (CD134), a costimulatory receptor. Intravenous ivuxolimab was administered to patients every 2 weeks at six dose levels: 0.01, 0.1, 0.3, 1.5, 3 and 10 mg/kg. Of the roughly 52 dose-escalation patients, hepatocellular carcinoma was present in 19, melanoma in approximately 15, renal cell carcinoma in 9 and head and neck cancer in 9. A male proportion of almost 85% and a mean age of 60 years, ranging from about 23 to 90, were recorded for the dose-escalation cohort. Patients were allowed to have had prior anti-PD-1, anti-PD-L1 or anti-CTLA-4 therapy, and 40% of the dose-escalation patients had previously received checkpoint inhibitors. Partial responses occurred in three dose-escalation patients: two with cutaneous melanoma and one with hepatocellular carcinoma. Peripheral TCRbeta sequencing aimed to test whether ivuxolimab altered TCR sequence diversity and caused clonal T-cell expansion. The paper describes the monotherapy dose-escalation part (N of about 47 patients) of the phase I trial of ivuxolimab.

This clone appeared once. The antigen it binds to is not known. No base quality information exists; no much larger clone differs at one position. Patients with a history of autoimmune disease or receiving systemic immunosuppression were excluded from the trial. In every dose cohort, peripheral blood was drawn for TCR sequencing at baseline, cycle 4 day 1, and cycle 7 day 1. The samples were taken from a phase I, first-in-human, multicenter, open-label dose-escalation trial of ivuxolimab. The trial enrolled adults with locally advanced or metastatic head and neck squamous cell, hepatocellular, melanoma or renal cell carcinoma. Before TCR sequencing, CD4+ T cells and CD8+ T cells from peripheral blood were sorted into separate populations. Genomic DNA was extracted from sorted cells for sequencing of the TCRbeta CDR3 region. The immunoSEQ Assay was used for sequencing of TCRbeta CDR3 regions. What TCRdb holds here is the immuneACCESS table cut down to in-frame rearrangements. Part of the clones is not present; checked against another copy, under half of the missing clones reflect an unresolved V gene, and the others are unexplained. Across this sample there are roughly 49,000 clones, with around 84% seen only once. The ten largest account for more than 1.5% of the sample.

Study-wide conclusions, independent of this receptor: After ivuxolimab, CD8+ T cells had more expanded clones than CD4+ T cells on average. The antigen specificity of the peripheral T cells that underwent clonal expansion was not determined. At doses from 0.1 to 3.0 mg/kg, clonal expansion was seen in both CD4+ and CD8+ blood T cells between baseline and week 6. In the 0.1-3.0 mg/kg groups, partial responders were among the patients with the lowest normalized peripheral clonal expansion, particularly in CD8+ T cells. Low levels of normalized T-cell clonal expansion were also seen in some patients who did not respond.

A distance of 15 bases separates the germline ends of V and J, which lose 2 bases and 7 bases respectively. CDR1 and CDR2, looked up from the germline V gene (reference sequence), are MNHEY and SMNVEV. Spanning cysteine to phenylalanine, the CDR3 consists of 15 amino acids. Only CDR3 DNA is held: 45 bases, read in frame from base 1. The chain employs TRBV27 and TRBJ2-1; the best D guess is TRBD2, with 6 bases matching. The clonotype was recovered from an adult with an advanced solid tumor such as melanoma, head and neck, liver or kidney cancer. Sequences were derived from CD4+ or CD8+ T cells sorted from blood, sampled in a trial of the OX40 agonist ivuxolimab. The sequenced DNA: TGTGCCAGCAGTTTACCCCGGGACTTTTTTAATGAGCAGTTCTTC. Protein translation: CASSLPRDFFNEQFF.